The 15 T cell receptor beta chains presented below share a single source sample, sequenced in a study of T cell repertoires in cytomegalovirus infection. One entry per CDR3 protein, called by TCRdb with MiXCR from the reads. The table includes around 630,000 distinct CDR3 sequences, approximately 25% detected once. The sample taken for sequencing was CD8+ T cells from PBMCs. These receptors came from a human donor in good health (CMV status not recorded). Some clones in this sample may be carry-over from other donors' samples.

This clonotype was detected only a few times. The gene calls are TRBV20-1 and TRBJ1-3, with D uncertain. This CDR3 contains 11 residues. V lost 2 bases, J lost 4 bases, and 3 bases lay in between. Germline V lookup: CDR1 DFQATT, CDR2 SNEGSKA (reference sequence). The chain's CDR3 is CSARTGNTIYF. The CDR3 DNA reads TGCAGTGCTAGAACGGGAAACACCATATATTTT.

A single count supports this clonotype. Possible read error: a much larger clone is one base away. CDR3 region: CASSSQCGQPQHF. In DNA, the CDR3 is TGTGCCAGCAGCTCTCAGTGTGGACAGCCCCAGCATTTT. The chain couples TRBV7-3 to TRBJ1-5; D not certain. Germline V gene lookup returns CDR1 SGHTA and CDR2 FQGTGA. The CDR3 spans 13 residues. V was cut by 4 bases and J by 7 bases, with 11 bases left in between.

At least ten counts were recorded for this clonotype. This chain joins TRBV12-3 or TRBV12-4 and TRBJ1-1; 7 bases fit TRBD1. V was pared by 5 bases and J by 4 bases, with 7 bases of the junction left unmatched. The CDR3 sequence is 14 residues long. Here the CDR3 reads CASSMGQFRTEAFF. Here the CDR3 DNA reads TGTGCCAGCAGTATGGGACAGTTCCGCACTGAAGCTTTCTTT.

As to this clonotype: With a much larger clone just one base away, this may be a read error. The V call is TRBV7-9, the J call TRBJ2-4, with TRBD2 identical over 7 bases. The length of the CDR3 is 15 residues. V shed 5 bases and J 7 bases; nucleotides not matched to a gene: 11. The V gene's germline CDR1 is SEHNR and CDR2 FQNEAQ (reference sequence). This CDR3 is CASSPSGEGRNIQYF. The CDR3 DNA is TGTGCCAGCAGCCCGTCCGGGGAGGGAAGGAACATTCAGTACTTC.

This chain uses TRBV29-1 with TRBJ2-5, with D uncertain. With 2 bases removed from V and 3 bases from J, the gap between germline ends came to 10 bases. The CDR3 spans 13 residues. CDR1 and CDR2 from the germline V gene are SQVTM and ANQGSEA. The CDR3 DNA follows: TGCAGCGTTGAAAGGCATGGGGAAGAGACCCAGTACTTC. As protein: CSVERHGEETQYF.

This clonotype has just a few counts. The genes are TRBV6-2 or TRBV6-3 and TRBJ1-5, with 8 bases identical to TRBD1. With V trimmed by 5 bases and J by 3 bases, 6 bases remained unmatched. The length of the CDR3 is 15 residues. The germline V gene has CDR1 MNHEY and CDR2 SVGEGT. The CDR3 coding sequence is TGTGCCAGCAGTCTGGACAGGGCCTCCAATCAGCCCCAGCATTTT. Residues: CASSLDRASNQPQHF.

This clonotype showed up just a few times. The chain links TRBV6-6 to TRBJ2-1; 10 positions agree with TRBD2. The CDR3 runs 15 residues. Germline V lookup: CDR1 MNHNY, CDR2 SVGAGI (reference sequence). Unmatched junction bases numbered 12, after V lost 11 bases and J lost 5 bases. CDR3 residues: CALRSSGGANNEQFF. As DNA, the CDR3 is TGTGCCTTACGGTCTAGCGGGGGCGCTAACAATGAGCAGTTCTTC.

This CDR3 reads CASSERQGFGEQFF. CDR3 in DNA: TGTGCCAGCAGTGAAAGACAGGGATTTGGTGAGCAGTTCTTC. The V gene is TRBV6-4, the J gene TRBJ2-1, with 7 bases aligning to TRBD1. Germline V gene lookup returns CDR1 MRHNA and CDR2 SNTAGT. This CDR3 is 14 amino acids long. Unmatched junction bases numbered 8, after V lost 3 bases and J lost 9 bases.

The chain recombines TRBV20-1 with TRBJ1-1, with D perhaps matching TRBD1 (6 bases). Germline V gene sequence: CDR1 DFQATT, CDR2 SNEGSKA (reference sequence). V lost 3 bases and J 3 bases, leaving 14 bases between the germline ends. The CDR3 contains 14 residues. CDR3: CSARNRVEDTEAFF. CDR3 DNA sequence: TGCAGTGCTAGGAACAGGGTGGAGGACACTGAAGCTTTCTTT.

The CDR3 spells CASSGQLTYTGELFF. In DNA, the CDR3 is TGTGCCAGCTCAGGACAGCTGACTTACACCGGGGAGCTGTTTTTT. V gene TRBV7-1 combines with J gene TRBJ2-2, with D possibly TRBD1 on 6 matching bases. TRBV7-1 carries the ORF label, with uncertain function. The V end lost 8 bases, the J end lost 3 bases, and 16 bases lay between the germline ends. CDR3 length: 15 residues.

This clonotype showed up many times. The CDR3 DNA reads TGCAGTGCTAGAGATCGTTCGAGGGAATCTAACTATGGCTACACCTTC. This translates into CSARDRSRESNYGYTF. This chain connects TRBV20-1 to TRBJ1-2; unclear D gene. Trimming removed 0 bases from V and 0 bases from J, with 14 bases in between. Germline V gives CDR1 DFQATT, CDR2 SNEGSKA (reference sequence). The CDR3 runs to 16 residues.

The chain couples TRBV29-1 to TRBJ2-2, with D hard to call. Germline V gene lookup returns CDR1 SQVTM and CDR2 ANQGSEA. Trimming took off 8 bases at V and 0 bases at J, with 7 bases between the two ends. The CDR3 has 12 amino acids. The chain's CDR3 is CSHYTNTGELFF. The CDR3 DNA sequence: TGCAGCCATTATACGAACACCGGGGAGCTGTTTTTT.

The chain couples TRBV10-3 to TRBJ2-1; no reliable D call. This CDR3 region has 14 residues. The germline V gene encodes CDR1 ENHRY and CDR2 SYGVKD. V gave up 0 bases and J gave up 5 bases, with 8 bases separating them. The CDR3 DNA reads as TGTGCCATCAGTGAGTCCTACCCCGACAATGAGCAGTTCTTC. Encoded protein: CAISESYPDNEQFF.

This clonotype has ten or more counts. The chain uses TRBV7-9 and TRBJ2-1; the match to TRBD1 covers 7 bases. The CDR3 sequence is 16 residues long. J lost 3 bases, V lost 3 bases, and 8 bases had no gene match. Germline loops: CDR1 SEHNR, CDR2 FQNEAQ (reference sequence). In DNA, the CDR3 is TGTGCCAGCAGCTTGAAGGGGGCCCCTCGCTACAATGAGCAGTTCTTC. It yields the protein CASSLKGAPRYNEQFF.

This chain connects TRBV7-6 to TRBJ2-1; a weak D match, TRBD1 (6 bases). Germline-derived CDR1 and CDR2 are SGHVS and FNYEAQ. V was pared by 1 base and J by 6 bases, with 13 bases between. This CDR3 spans 15 amino acids. CDR3: CASSLVGALGNEQFF. The CDR3 nucleotides read TGTGCCAGCAGCTTAGTGGGGGCGCTGGGCAATGAGCAGTTCTTC.